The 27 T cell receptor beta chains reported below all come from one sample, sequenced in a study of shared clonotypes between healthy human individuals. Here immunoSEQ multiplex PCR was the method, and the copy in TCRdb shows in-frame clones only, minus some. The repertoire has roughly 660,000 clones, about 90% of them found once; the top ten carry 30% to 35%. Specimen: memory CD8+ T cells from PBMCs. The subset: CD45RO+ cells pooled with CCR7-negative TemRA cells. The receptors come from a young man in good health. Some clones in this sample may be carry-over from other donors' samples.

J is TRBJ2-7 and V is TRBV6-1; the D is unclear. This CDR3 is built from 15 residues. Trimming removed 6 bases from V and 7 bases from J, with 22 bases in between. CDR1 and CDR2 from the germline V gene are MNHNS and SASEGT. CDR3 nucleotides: TGTGCCAGCAGAGCACCGGTAGGTACCGTCCGGGAGCAGTACTTC. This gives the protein CASRAPVGTVREQYF.

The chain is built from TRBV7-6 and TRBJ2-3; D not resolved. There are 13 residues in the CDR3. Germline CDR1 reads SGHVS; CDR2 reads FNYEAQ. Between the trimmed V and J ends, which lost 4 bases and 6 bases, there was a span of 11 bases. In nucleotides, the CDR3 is TGTGCCAGCAGCTCCAACCTTGTCGATACGCAGTATTTT. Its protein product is CASSSNLVDTQYF. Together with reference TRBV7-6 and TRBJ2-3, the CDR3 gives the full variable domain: GAGVSQSPRYKVTKRGQDVALRCDPISGHVSLYWYRQALGQGPEFLTYFNYEAQQDKSGLPNDRFSAERPEGSISTLTIQRTEQRDSAMYRCASSSNLVDTQYFGPGTRLTVL.

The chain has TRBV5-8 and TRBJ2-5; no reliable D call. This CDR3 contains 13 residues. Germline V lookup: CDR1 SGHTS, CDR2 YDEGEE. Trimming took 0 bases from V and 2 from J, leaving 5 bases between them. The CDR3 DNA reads TGTGCCAGCAGCTTGGCCATACAAGAGACCCAGTACTTC. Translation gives CASSLAIQETQYF.

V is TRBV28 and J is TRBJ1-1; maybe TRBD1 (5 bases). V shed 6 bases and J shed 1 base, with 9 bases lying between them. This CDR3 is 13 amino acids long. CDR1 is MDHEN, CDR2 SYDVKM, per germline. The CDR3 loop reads CASRVGANTEAFF. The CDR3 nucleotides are TGTGCCAGCAGGGTAGGGGCGAACACTGAAGCTTTCTTT. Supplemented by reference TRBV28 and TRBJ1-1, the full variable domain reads DVKVTQSSRYLVKRTGEKVFLECVQDMDHENMFWYRQDPGLGLRLIYFSYDVKMKEKGDIPEGYSVSREKKERFSLILESASTNQTSMYLCASRVGANTEAFFGQGTRLTVV.

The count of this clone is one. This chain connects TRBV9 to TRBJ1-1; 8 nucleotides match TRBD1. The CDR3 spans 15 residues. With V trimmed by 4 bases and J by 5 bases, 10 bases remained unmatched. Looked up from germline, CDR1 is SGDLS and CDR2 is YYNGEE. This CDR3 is CASSPRTGLGTEAFF. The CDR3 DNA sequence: TGTGCCAGCAGCCCGCGGACAGGGCTTGGAACTGAAGCTTTCTTT.

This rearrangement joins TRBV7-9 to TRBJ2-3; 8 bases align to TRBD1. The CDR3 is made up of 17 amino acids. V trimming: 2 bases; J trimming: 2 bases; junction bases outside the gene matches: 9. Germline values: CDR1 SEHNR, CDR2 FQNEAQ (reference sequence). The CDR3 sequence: CASSLFGQGRNTDTQYF. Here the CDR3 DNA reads TGTGCCAGCAGCTTATTTGGACAGGGTCGAAACACAGATACGCAGTATTTT.

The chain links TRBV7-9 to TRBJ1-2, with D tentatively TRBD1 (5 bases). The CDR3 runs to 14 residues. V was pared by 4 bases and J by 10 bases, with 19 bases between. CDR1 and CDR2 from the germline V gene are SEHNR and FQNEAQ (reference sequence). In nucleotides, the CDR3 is TGTGCCAGCAGCTCGGGGACCATTCAGAACGCCTACACCTTC. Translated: CASSSGTIQNAYTF.

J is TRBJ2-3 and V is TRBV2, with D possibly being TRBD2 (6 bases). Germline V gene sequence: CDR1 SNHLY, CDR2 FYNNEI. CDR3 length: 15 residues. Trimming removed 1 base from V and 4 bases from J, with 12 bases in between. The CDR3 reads CASSEGGWRADTQYF. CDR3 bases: TGTGCCAGCAGTGAAGGGGGGTGGAGGGCAGATACGCAGTATTTT.

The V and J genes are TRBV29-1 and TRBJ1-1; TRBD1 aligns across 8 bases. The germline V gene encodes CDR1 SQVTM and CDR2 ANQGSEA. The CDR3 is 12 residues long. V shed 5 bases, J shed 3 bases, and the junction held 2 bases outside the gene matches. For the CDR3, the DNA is TGCAGCGTTCCACAGGGGGACACTGAAGCTTTCTTT. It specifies CSVPQGDTEAFF.

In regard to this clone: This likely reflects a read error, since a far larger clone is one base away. The CDR3, as DNA: TGTGCCAGCAGACCCGGACAGGCAACTAATGAAAAACTGTTTTTT. Protein product: CASRPGQATNEKLFF. The V call is TRBV7-9, the J call TRBJ1-4; 7 bases map to TRBD1. Germline trimming cut 6 bases from V and 0 bases from J; bases unmatched to any gene: 4. In germline, CDR1 is SEHNR, CDR2 FQNEAQ (reference sequence). The CDR3 loop spans 15 amino acids.

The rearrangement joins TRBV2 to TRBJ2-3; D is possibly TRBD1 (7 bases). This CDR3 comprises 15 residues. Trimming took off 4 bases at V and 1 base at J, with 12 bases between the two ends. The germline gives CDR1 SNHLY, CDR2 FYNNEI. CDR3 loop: CASSAGRGGTDTQYF. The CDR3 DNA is TGTGCCAGCAGTGCGGGCAGGGGGGGCACAGATACGCAGTATTTT.

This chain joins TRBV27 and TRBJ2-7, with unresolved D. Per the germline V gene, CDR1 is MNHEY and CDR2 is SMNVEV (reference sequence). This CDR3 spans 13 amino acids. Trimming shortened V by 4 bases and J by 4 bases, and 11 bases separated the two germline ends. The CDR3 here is CASSWAERYEQYF. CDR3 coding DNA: TGTGCCAGCAGTTGGGCAGAGAGGTACGAGCAGTACTTC.

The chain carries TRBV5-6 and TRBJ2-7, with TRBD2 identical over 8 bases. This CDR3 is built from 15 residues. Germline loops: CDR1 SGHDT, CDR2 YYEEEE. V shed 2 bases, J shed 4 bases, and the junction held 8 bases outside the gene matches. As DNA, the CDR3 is TGTGCCAGCAGCTTTGGCCCCGGGAGGGGGTACGAGCAGTACTTC. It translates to CASSFGPGRGYEQYF.

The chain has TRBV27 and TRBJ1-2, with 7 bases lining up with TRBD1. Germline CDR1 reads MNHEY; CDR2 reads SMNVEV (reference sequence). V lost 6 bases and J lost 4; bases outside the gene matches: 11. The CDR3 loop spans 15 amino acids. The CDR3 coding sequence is TGTGCCAGCAGACAGGGGCCAGACCGAATCTATGGCTACACCTTC. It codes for CASRQGPDRIYGYTF.

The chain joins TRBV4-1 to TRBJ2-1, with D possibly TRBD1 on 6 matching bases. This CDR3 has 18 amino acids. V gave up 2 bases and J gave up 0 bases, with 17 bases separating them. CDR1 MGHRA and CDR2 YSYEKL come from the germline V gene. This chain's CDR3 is CASSQQVQGPGSYNEQFF. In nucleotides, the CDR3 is TGCGCCAGCAGCCAACAAGTACAGGGTCCAGGCTCCTACAATGAGCAGTTCTTC.

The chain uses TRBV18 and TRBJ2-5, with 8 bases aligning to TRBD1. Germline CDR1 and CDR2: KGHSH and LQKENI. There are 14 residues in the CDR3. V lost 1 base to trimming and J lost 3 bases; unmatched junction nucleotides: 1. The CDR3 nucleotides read TGTGCCAGCTCACCACTGGACAGGGAAGAGACCCAGTACTTC. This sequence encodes CASSPLDREETQYF.

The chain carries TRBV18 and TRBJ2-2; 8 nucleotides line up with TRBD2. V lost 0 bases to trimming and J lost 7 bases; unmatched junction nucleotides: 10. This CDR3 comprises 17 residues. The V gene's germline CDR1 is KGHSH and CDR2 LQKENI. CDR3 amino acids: CASSPPDSGIGFGELFF. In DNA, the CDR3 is TGTGCCAGCTCACCACCGGATAGCGGGATCGGATTCGGGGAGCTGTTTTTT.

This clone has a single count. The CDR3 spells CASSLPPGYSYEQYF. Here the CDR3 DNA reads TGTGCCAGCAGTCTCCCCCCCGGCTACTCCTACGAGCAGTACTTC. The chain links TRBV6-5 to TRBJ2-7; D uncertain. V was clipped by 5 bases and J by 0 bases, with 14 bases between them. Germline lookup yields CDR1 MNHEY and CDR2 SVGAGI. The CDR3 covers 15 residues.

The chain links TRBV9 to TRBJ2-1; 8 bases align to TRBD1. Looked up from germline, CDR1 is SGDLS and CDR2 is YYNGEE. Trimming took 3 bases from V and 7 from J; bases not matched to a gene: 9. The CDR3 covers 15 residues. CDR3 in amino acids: CASSEGQAVLNEQFF. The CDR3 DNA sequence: TGTGCCAGCAGCGAGGGACAGGCGGTTTTGAATGAGCAGTTCTTC. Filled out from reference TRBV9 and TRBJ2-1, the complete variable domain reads DSGVTQTPKHLITATGQRVTLRCSPRSGDLSVYWYQQSLDQGLQFLIQYYNGEERAKGNILERFSAQQFPDLHSELNLSSLELGDSALYFCASSEGQAVLNEQFFGPGTRLTVL.

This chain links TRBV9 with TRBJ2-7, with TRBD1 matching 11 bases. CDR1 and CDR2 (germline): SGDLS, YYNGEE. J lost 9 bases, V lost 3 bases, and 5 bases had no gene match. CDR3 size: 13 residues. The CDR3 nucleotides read TGTGCCAGCAGCGAGGGACAGGGGGGTCGGCAGTACTTC. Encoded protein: CASSEGQGGRQYF. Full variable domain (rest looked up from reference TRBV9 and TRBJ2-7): DSGVTQTPKHLITATGQRVTLRCSPRSGDLSVYWYQQSLDQGLQFLIQYYNGEERAKGNILERFSAQQFPDLHSELNLSSLELGDSALYFCASSEGQGGRQYFGPGTRLTVT.

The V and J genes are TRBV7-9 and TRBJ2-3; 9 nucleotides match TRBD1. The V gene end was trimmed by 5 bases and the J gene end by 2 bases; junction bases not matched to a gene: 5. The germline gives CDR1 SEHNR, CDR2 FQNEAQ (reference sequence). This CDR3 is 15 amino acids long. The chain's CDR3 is CASSQGQGTTDTQYF. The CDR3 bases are TGTGCCAGCAGCCAGGGACAGGGAACCACAGATACGCAGTATTTT.

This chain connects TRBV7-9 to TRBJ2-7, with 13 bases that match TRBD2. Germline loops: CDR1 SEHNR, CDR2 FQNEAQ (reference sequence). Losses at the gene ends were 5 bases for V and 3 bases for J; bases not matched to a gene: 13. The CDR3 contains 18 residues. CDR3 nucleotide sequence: TGTGCCAGCAGCGGAACTAGCGGGAGGGCCGATTCAGTCTACGAGCAGTACTTC. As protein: CASSGTSGRADSVYEQYF.

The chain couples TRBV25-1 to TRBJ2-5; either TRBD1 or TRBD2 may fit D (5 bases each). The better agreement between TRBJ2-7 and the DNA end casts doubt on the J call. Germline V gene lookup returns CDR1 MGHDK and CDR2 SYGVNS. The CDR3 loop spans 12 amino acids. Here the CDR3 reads CASSEGAYEQYF. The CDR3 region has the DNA TGTGCCAGCAGTGAGGGGGCCTACGAGCAGTACTTC.

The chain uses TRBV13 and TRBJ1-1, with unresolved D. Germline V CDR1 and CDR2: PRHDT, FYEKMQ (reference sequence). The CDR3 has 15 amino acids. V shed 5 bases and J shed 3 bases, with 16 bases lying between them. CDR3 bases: TGTGCCAGCAGCCCCTGGACGGCGCTGGACACTGAAGCTTTCTTT. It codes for CASSPWTALDTEAFF.

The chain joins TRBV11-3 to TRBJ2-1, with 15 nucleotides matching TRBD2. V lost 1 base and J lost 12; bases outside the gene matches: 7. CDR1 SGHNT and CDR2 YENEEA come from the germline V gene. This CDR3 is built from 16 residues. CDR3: CASSLGGGLAGGVQFF. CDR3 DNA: TGTGCCAGCAGCTTAGGAGGAGGACTAGCGGGAGGGGTGCAGTTCTTC.

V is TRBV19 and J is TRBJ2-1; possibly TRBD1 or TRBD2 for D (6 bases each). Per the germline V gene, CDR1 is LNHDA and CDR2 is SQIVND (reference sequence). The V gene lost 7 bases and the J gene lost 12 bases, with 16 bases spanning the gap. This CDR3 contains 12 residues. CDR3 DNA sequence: TGTGCCAGTAAGGAGGGTTTAGGGGGGCAGTTCTTC. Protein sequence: CASKEGLGGQFF.

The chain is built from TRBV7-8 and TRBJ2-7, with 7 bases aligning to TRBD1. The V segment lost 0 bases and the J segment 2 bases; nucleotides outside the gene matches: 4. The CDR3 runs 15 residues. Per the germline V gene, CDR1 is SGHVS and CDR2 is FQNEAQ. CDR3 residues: CASSLAGTATYEQYF. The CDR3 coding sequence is TGTGCCAGCAGCTTAGCTGGGACAGCAACCTACGAGCAGTACTTC.